Reported below is one T cell receptor beta chain. This record belongs to a study of cytomegalovirus exposure and HLA in healthy donors. Assay used: immunoSEQ multiplex PCR; TCRdb lists only in-frame clones, some missing. The data contain 120,000 or so clones, around nine tenths of them singletons. The CDR3 is 13 residues long. Per germline, CDR1 GTSNPN and CDR2 SVGIG (reference sequence). The V end was cut by 2 bases, the J end by 7 bases, with 15 bases between. Sequences were obtained from PBMCs. J is TRBJ2-7 and V is TRBV30; maybe TRBD1 (7 bases). The receptor was derived from a man younger than 45 in good health and CMV-seronegative. The CDR3 reads CAWSITGAGEQYF. CDR3 sequence (DNA): TGTGCCTGGAGTATCACAGGGGCGGGGGAGCAGTACTTC.